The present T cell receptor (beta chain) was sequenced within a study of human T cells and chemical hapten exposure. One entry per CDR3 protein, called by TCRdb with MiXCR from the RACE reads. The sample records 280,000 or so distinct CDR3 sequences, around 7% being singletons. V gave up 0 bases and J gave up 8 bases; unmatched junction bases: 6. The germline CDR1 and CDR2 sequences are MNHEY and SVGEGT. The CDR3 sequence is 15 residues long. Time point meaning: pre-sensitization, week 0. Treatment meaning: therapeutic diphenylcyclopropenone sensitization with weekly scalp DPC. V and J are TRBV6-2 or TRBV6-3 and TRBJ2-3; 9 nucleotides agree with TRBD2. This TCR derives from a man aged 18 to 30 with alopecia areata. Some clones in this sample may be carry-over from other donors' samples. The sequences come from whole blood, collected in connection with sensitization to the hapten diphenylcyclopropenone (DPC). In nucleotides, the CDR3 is TGTGCCAGCAGTTACTCGAGGACTAGCGAGCCTACGCAGTATTTT. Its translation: CASSYSRTSEPTQYF.